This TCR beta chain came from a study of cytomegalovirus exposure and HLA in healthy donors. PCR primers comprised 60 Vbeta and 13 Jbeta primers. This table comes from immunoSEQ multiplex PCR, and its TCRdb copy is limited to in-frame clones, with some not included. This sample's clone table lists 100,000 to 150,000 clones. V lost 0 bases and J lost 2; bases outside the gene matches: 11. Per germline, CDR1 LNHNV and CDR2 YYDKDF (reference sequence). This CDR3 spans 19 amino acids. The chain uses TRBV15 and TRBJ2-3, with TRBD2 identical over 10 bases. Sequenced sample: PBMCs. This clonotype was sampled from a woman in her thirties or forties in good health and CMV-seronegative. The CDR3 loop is CATSRDNIAGGRVTDTQYF. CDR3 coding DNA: TGTGCCACCAGCAGAGATAACATAGCGGGGGGCCGGGTCACAGATACGCAGTATTTT.